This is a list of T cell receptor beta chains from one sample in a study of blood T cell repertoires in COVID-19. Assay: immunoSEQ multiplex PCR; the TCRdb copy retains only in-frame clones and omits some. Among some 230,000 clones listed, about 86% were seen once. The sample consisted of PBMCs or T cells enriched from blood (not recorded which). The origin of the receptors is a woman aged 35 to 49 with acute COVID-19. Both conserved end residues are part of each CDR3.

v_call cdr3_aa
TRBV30 CAWIGTSVPYEQYF
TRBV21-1 CASSSPGPEGYTF
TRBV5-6 CASSLTSSYNEQFF
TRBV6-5 CASRRLAGTTDTQYF
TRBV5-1 CASSTWDRVGVNTEAFF
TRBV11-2 CASTSRGAVNSPLHF
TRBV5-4 CASSGDRGLNTEAFF
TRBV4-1 CASSQKTGTDEQYF
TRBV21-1 CASTNRAGDPYEQYF
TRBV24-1 CATSDPLLAGGPVDTQYF
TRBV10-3 CAISERGLAGFQETQYF
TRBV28 CASSPGTITQYF
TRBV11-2 CASSLAPGYNSPLHF
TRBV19 CASSPGGAGELFF
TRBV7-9 CASSEDGLQTGGYTF
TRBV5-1 CASSSSGDNYNSPLHF
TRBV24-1 CATSDLPPGLAGAVWGTDTQYF
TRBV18 CASSSGGGTEAFF
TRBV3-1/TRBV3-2 CASSHGTGGAFF
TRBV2 CASNEAGHPNTF
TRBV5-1 CASSLTTNYGYTF
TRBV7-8 CASSLGLGGDGYTF
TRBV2 CASSPFGTRTYEQYF
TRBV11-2 CASTPTGVGNTIYF
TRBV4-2 CASSQSSQGGGGYTF
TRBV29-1 CSVAPGQTTDTQYF
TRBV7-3 CASSLTSGYEQYF
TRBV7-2 CASSPGTPNQPQHF
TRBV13 CASSPTGQGVISGYTF
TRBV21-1 CASSKVGPGGRTDTQYF
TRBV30 CAWSDRGTNSPLHF
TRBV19 CASTPSWASSYEQYF
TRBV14 CASSQVVQESNYGYTF
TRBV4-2 CASSQDPGPMNTEAFF
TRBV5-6 CASSNRLVTDTQYF
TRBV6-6 CASSIHRVNTEAFF
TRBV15 CATSRGQGDYGYTF
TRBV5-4 CASSAKQGAFWDEQFF
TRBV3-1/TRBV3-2 CASSRQPAGQGDNEQFF
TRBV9 CASSSRTGVTGELFF
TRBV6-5 CASSLRGPYTEAFF
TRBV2 CASSKDNYSNQPQHF
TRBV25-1 CASSDSRTGNSPLHF
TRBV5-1 CASSSGTTSSYEQYF
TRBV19 CASSSGSSDTQYF
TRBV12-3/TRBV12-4 CASSPLRIPLHF
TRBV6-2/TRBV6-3 CASSPKASSGSFYEQYF
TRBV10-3 CAISEDLASRETQYF
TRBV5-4 CASSLLAGDSYNEQFF
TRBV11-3 CASSSRTGRNTGELFF
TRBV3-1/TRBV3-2 CASRYSGSYEQYF
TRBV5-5 CASSLIPSGRATGELFF
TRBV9 CASSVTGGSGANVLTF
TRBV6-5 CATVLGATIYEQYF
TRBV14 CASSQDAGYGYTF